These 22 T cell receptor beta chains share one sample of origin, sequenced in a study of blood T cells in healthy people across ages (dated by TCRdb to between 2015 and 2016). The library was generated by 5' RACE. TCRdb shows the sequencer as Illumina HiSeq 2500. The second PCR ran for about 7 to 11 cycles and used a J-beta primer mix along with a sample-barcoded 5' primer. TCRdb ran its own pipeline on the public reads, namely fastp trimming at Q25 and MiXCR clone calling, and kept in-frame beta chains. Merged by CDR3 protein, the rows form single entries marked with the most common genes and DNA. This sample holds more than 900,000 distinct CDR3 sequences; under 30% were observed only once. The ten largest account for less than 0.85% of the sample. The sample was also linked to a second study, of T cells of mothers and their children.

Specimen: blood. The receptors were gathered from a girl aged 2 to 10 in good health.

The rearrangement joins TRBV27 to TRBJ1-1; the D gene is possibly TRBD1 (5 bases). CDR1 and CDR2 from the germline V gene are MNHEY and SMNVEV (reference sequence). The germline V and J ends were trimmed by 1 base and 1 base, with 13 bases remaining between them. The CDR3 spans 16 residues. CDR3 nucleotides: TGTGCCAGCAGTTTATTTACCACGACAGAGAACACTGAAGCTTTCTTT. Its translation is CASSLFTTTENTEAFF.

The sample holds a few counts of this clonotype. The V call is TRBV27, the J call TRBJ2-3; 16 positions agree with TRBD2. From germline, CDR1 is MNHEY and CDR2 SMNVEV (reference sequence). J was trimmed by 11 bases and V by 7 bases; bases with no gene match: 6. The CDR3 length is 14 residues. This CDR3 is CASTSGTSGGGQYF. CDR3 bases: TGTGCCAGCACCTCCGGGACTAGCGGGGGGGGGCAGTATTTT.

In its sample, this clonotype was seen a few times. The V call is TRBV29-1, the J call TRBJ2-1, with D perhaps matching TRBD1 (6 bases). The CDR3 is 16 residues long. V was trimmed by 5 bases and J by 3 bases, leaving 20 bases between them. Germline V gene data show CDR1 as SQVTM and CDR2 as ANQGSEA. This CDR3 is CSVSGQPPFLYNEQFF. CDR3 nucleotides: TGCAGCGTTTCAGGACAGCCTCCGTTCCTCTACAATGAGCAGTTCTTC.

This chain connects TRBV20-1 to TRBJ2-3; maybe TRBD2 (7 bases). The germline V and J ends were trimmed by 3 bases and 0 bases, with 19 bases remaining between them. From germline, CDR1 is DFQATT and CDR2 SNEGSKA (reference sequence). This CDR3 region has 17 residues. CDR3 coding DNA: TGCAGTGCTAGGGTATTGGGGGGGGGCCTCAGCACAGATACGCAGTATTTT. Translating gives CSARVLGGGLSTDTQYF.

The CDR3 is CASSYSTSANEQFF. The DNA of the CDR3 is TGTGCCAGCAGTTACTCGACTAGCGCCAATGAGCAGTTCTTC. The chain links TRBV6-2 or TRBV6-3 to TRBJ2-1; TRBD2 matches 8 bases. This CDR3 contains 14 residues. The germline V gene has CDR1 MNHEY and CDR2 SVGEGT. V trimming: 0 bases; J trimming: 6 bases; junction bases outside the gene matches: 1.

This clonotype has ten or more counts. The rearrangement joins TRBV6-4 to TRBJ2-3; the match to TRBD2 covers 7 bases. The CDR3 is 16 residues long. The trim removed 0 bases at V and 8 bases at J, leaving 11 bases unmatched. CDR1 is MRHNA and CDR2 is SNTAGT in the germline V gene. The CDR3 reads CASSDSAGASSGTQYF. The CDR3 bases are TGTGCCAGCAGTGACTCCGCGGGAGCATCGTCGGGTACGCAGTATTTT.

The CDR3 sequence is CSVEGTGDDYGYTF. DNA of the CDR3: TGCAGCGTTGAAGGGACAGGGGATGACTATGGCTACACCTTC. V gene TRBV29-1 combines with J gene TRBJ1-2; 9 bases line up with TRBD1. Germline values: CDR1 SQVTM, CDR2 ANQGSEA. The CDR3 runs 14 residues. Trimming removed 1 base from V and 3 bases from J; junction bases left unmatched: 3.

The chain links TRBV4-1 to TRBJ2-2, with D perhaps matching TRBD2 (6 bases). V was clipped by 6 bases and J by 1 base, with 6 bases between them. Germline values: CDR1 MGHRA, CDR2 YSYEKL. The CDR3 covers 13 residues. DNA of the CDR3: TGCGCCAGCAGGGGGGGGAACACCGGGGAGCTGTTTTTT. It translates to CASRGGNTGELFF.

In the case of this clonotype: This likely comes from a read error, as the CDR3 has no conserved phenylalanine or tryptophan at its end. The DNA is omitted, as the CDR3 cannot be located on it reliably, and the CDR3 follows TCRdb's listing. This rearrangement joins TRBV6-5 to TRBJ2-7; the table's D gene call, TRBD1, was not cross checked with the DNA. With termini counted, the CDR3 has 8 amino acids. Germline CDR1 is MNHEY and CDR2 is SVGAGI. The CDR3 loop is CASINREG.

This chain connects TRBV20-1 to TRBJ2-2; D unresolved. Trimming left V 4 bases short and J 0 bases short, with 12 bases between. Per the germline V gene, CDR1 is DFQATT and CDR2 is SNEGSKA (reference sequence). The CDR3 is made up of 15 amino acids. CDR3: CSATSPTTNTGELFF. The CDR3 DNA reads as TGCAGTGCTACCAGCCCGACCACGAACACCGGGGAGCTGTTTTTT.

The count of this clonotype is one. The chain employs TRBV25-1 and TRBJ1-6; D is unresolved. Trimming shortened V by 1 base and J by 6 bases, and 7 bases separated the two germline ends. Germline CDR1 MGHDK, CDR2 SYGVNS. The CDR3 consists of 14 residues. CDR3 protein: CASSEFRANSPLHF. The CDR3 DNA is TGTGCCAGCAGTGAATTCAGAGCTAATTCACCCCTCCACTTT.

This clonotype is a singleton in its sample. The V gene is TRBV11-1, the J gene TRBJ1-1, with D maybe TRBD1 (5 bases). Trimming stripped 5 bases from V and 11 bases from J, with 15 bases between. This CDR3 contains 12 residues. Per the germline V gene, CDR1 is SGHAT and CDR2 is FQDESV (reference sequence). CDR3 bases: TGTGCCAGCAGCCCACAGACAGAACGCGCTTTCTTT. Amino acids: CASSPQTERAFF.

The table lists this clonotype with a few counts. The chain recombines TRBV9 with TRBJ2-5; D call uncertain. Trimming removed 1 base at V and 4 bases at J, with 5 bases between. Germline loops: CDR1 SGDLS, CDR2 YYNGEE. The CDR3 has 12 residues. The CDR3 is CASSVRLETQYF. CDR3 sequence (DNA): TGTGCCAGCAGCGTAAGGCTAGAGACCCAGTACTTC.

The chain joins TRBV19 to TRBJ1-5, with a possible D match to TRBD1 (6 bases). The CDR3 is 14 amino acids. CDR1 and CDR2 (germline): LNHDA, SQIVND (reference sequence). V dropped 4 bases and J dropped 15 bases, with 22 bases sitting between them. CDR3 protein: CASSSTSDSQRVHF. The DNA for the CDR3 is TGTGCCAGTAGTAGCACCTCGGACAGTCAGCGGGTGCATTTT. The whole variable domain, remainder taken from reference TRBV19 and TRBJ1-5, is DGGITQSPKYLFRKEGQNVTLSCEQNLNHDAMYWYRQDPGQGLRLIYYSQIVNDFQKGDIAEGYSVSREKKESFPLTVTSAQKNPTAFYLCASSSTSDSQRVHFGDGTRLSIL.

This clonotype was observed a few times. This chain connects TRBV10-3 to TRBJ1-4; possibly TRBD1 for D (6 bases). Germline lookup yields CDR1 ENHRY and CDR2 SYGVKD. V was pared by 3 bases and J by 2 bases, with 7 bases between. The CDR3 consists of 14 residues. Here the CDR3 DNA reads TGTGCCATCAGTGATGGGGGCACTAATGAAAAACTGTTTTTT. Its translation is CAISDGGTNEKLFF.

The V gene is TRBV20-1, the J gene TRBJ1-2; maybe TRBD1 (5 bases). CDR1 is DFQATT, CDR2 SNEGSKA, per germline (reference sequence). The CDR3 consists of 14 residues. V lost 6 bases, J lost 5 bases, and 19 bases lay in between. The CDR3 spells CSAIRRGERYGYTF. The CDR3 coding sequence is TGCAGTGCCATAAGACGGGGGGAGAGGTATGGCTACACCTTC.

This clonotype was counted ten times or more. The V call is TRBV6-5, the J call TRBJ2-6; D is unresolved. From germline, CDR1 is MNHEY and CDR2 SVGAGI. Trimming shortened V by 4 bases and J by 2 bases, and 15 bases separated the two germline ends. The CDR3 sequence is 17 residues long. The CDR3 bases are TGTGCCAGCAGTTCCGGGTCCATCCCTGCTGGGGCCAACGTCCTGACTTTC. It specifies CASSSGSIPAGANVLTF.

This clonotype has just a few counts. The chain recombines TRBV29-1 with TRBJ2-1; D remains unclear. The DNA end is a closer match to TRBJ2-7, so the J assignment may be wrong. CDR1 and CDR2 (germline): SQVTM, ANQGSEA. This CDR3 is 12 amino acids long. Written as DNA, the CDR3 is TGCAGCGTTGAAGATCAGACCAACGAGCAGTACTTC. It codes for CSVEDQTNEQYF.

The rearrangement links TRBV20-1 to TRBJ2-2, with D perhaps TRBD1 or TRBD2 (5 bases each). Per germline, CDR1 DFQATT and CDR2 SNEGSKA (reference sequence). The V gene lost 6 bases and the J gene lost 3 bases, with 14 bases spanning the gap. The CDR3 runs to 14 residues. CDR3 bases: TGCAGTGCCCTTCGGCAGGGAGACACCGGGGAGCTGTTTTTT. It encodes CSALRQGDTGELFF.

This clonotype showed up just a few times. The chain joins TRBV12-5 to TRBJ2-1, with D unresolved. V was pared by 6 bases and J by 9 bases, with 9 bases between. This CDR3 is built from 11 residues. Germline CDR1 is LGHNT and CDR2 is FRNRAP. CDR3 sequence (DNA): TGTGCTAGTGGCTCTGGAAGTGAGCAGTTCTTC. Protein: CASGSGSEQFF.

The chain employs TRBV29-1 and TRBJ2-3, with D maybe TRBD2 (7 bases). The CDR3 consists of 13 residues. CDR1 SQVTM and CDR2 ANQGSEA come from the germline V gene. V was clipped by 3 bases and J by 5 bases, with 12 bases between them. CDR3 sequence reads: CSVESGEGDTQYF. The DNA of the CDR3 is TGCAGCGTTGAGTCAGGGGAGGGAGATACGCAGTATTTT.

J is TRBJ2-1 and V is TRBV12-3 or TRBV12-4, with 9 bases that match TRBD2. Trimming at V came to 2 bases and at J to 7 bases, leaving 9 bases not matched to a gene. The CDR3 runs 16 residues. CDR3 DNA sequence: TGTGCCAGCAGTTTAAGGTTGCGGGAGGGCCGGAATGAGCAGTTCTTC. Its protein product is CASSLRLREGRNEQFF.